Here is one TCR beta chain with its context. Its antigen is unidentified. V lost 1 base to trimming and J lost 2 bases; unmatched junction nucleotides: 6. Germline values: CDR1 LNHNV, CDR2 YYDKDF (reference sequence). The CDR3 totals 16 residues. This entry is derived from a study of cytomegalovirus exposure and HLA in healthy donors. Study observations and caveats: Across donors, most TCRs were seen rarely, yet some public ones were widespread. The study labeled under 200 TCR beta chains cytomegalovirus-associated.

60 Vbeta and 13 Jbeta primers were used in PCR. TCRdb keeps only in-frame clones here, not all; method: immunoSEQ multiplex PCR. The data contain fewer than 200,000 clones, around 82% of them singletons. Although they were nominally healthy when sampled, donors likely had unrecorded immune exposures. The sample consisted of PBMCs. This receptor was taken from a man aged 40-55 years in good health and CMV-seronegative. The chain carries TRBV15 and TRBJ1-1; 8 bases match TRBD1. Written as DNA, the CDR3 is TGTGCCACCAGCAGAGTCCGAGGACAGGGAAACACTGAAGCTTTCTTT. Its protein is CATSRVRGQGNTEAFF.